This T cell receptor (beta chain) originates from a study of metastatic and nonmetastatic thyroid tumors. In its sample, this clone was seen many times. All patients were treatment-naive before thyroid surgery. Trimming took off 2 bases at V and 6 bases at J, with 14 bases between the two ends. The germline V gene has CDR1 MNHNS and CDR2 SASEGT. The CDR3 loop spans 15 amino acids. With MiXCR, TCRdb called clones anew from the PCR reads. The data show tens of thousands of clones, about a third seen once. The sequenced sample was tumor tissue. This clonotype originated in a female donor with papillary thyroid cancer or a benign thyroid nodule (not recorded which). Some clones in this sample may be carry-over from other donors' samples. The chain carries TRBV6-1 and TRBJ1-5; tentative D call: TRBD1 (5 bases). The CDR3 DNA follows: TGTGCCAGCAGTGAATTTGGGGCCCTCCTTCAGCCCCAGCATTTT. As protein: CASSEFGALLQPQHF.